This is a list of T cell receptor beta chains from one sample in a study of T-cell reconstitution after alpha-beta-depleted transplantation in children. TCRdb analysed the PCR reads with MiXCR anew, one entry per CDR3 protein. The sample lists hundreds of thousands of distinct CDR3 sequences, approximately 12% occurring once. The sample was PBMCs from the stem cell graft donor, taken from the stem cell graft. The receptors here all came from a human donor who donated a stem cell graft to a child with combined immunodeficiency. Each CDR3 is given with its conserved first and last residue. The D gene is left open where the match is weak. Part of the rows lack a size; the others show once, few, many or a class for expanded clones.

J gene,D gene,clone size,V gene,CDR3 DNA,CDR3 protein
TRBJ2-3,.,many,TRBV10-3,TGTGCCATCAGAGGACCAGTCGCGGCAGATACGCAGTATTTT,CAIRGPVAADTQYF
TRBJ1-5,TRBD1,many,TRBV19,TGTGCCAGGAGACAGGGTGGCAATCAGCCCCAGCATTTT,CARRQGGNQPQHF
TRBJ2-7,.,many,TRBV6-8,TGTGCCAGCAGTTATCGGAATGACTACGAGCAGTACTTC,CASSYRNDYEQYF
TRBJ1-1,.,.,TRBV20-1,TGCAGTGCCAAGGGGGAAACAGGAGGTGAAGCTTTCTTT,CSAKGETGGEAFF
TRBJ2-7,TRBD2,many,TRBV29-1,TGCAGCGGAAGAAGCGGGGGAGCCTACGAGCAGTACTTC,CSGRSGGAYEQYF
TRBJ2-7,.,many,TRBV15,TGTGCCACCAGCAGAGATATAGGCTACGAGCAGTACTTC,CATSRDIGYEQYF
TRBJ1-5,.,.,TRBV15,TGTGCCACCAGCAAGATCAGGGGTGGCAATCAGCCCCAGCATTTT,CATSKIRGGNQPQHF
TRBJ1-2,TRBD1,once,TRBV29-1,TGCAGCGTTGTTTCGGGACAGGGGAATCTTCATGGCTACACCTTC,CSVVSGQGNLHGYTF
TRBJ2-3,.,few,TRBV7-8,TGTGCCAGCAGCGAAGCAATATCCACAGATACGCAGTATTTT,CASSEAISTDTQYF
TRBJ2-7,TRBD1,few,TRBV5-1,TGCGCCAGCAGCTTGGGGGACAGGGCCCACGAGCAGTACTTC,CASSLGDRAHEQYF
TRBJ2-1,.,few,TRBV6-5,TGTGCCAGCAGTTACTCGAAAAGAAGGGGCAATGAGCAGTTCTTC,CASSYSKRRGNEQFF
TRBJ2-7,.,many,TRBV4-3,TGCGCCAGCAGCCAAGATCCCAGGAGCGGAGAGCAGTACTTC,CASSQDPRSGEQYF
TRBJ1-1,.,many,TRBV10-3,TGTGCCATAACCCAAGGGGGGATGAACACTGAAGCTTTCTTT,CAITQGGMNTEAFF
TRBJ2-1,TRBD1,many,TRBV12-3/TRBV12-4,TGTGCCAGCAACCGACCGGGACAGGGGGGTCGGGAGCAGTTCTTC,CASNRPGQGGREQFF
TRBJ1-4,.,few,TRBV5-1,TGCGCCAGCTCCCGGGACCGTAATGAAAAACTGTTTTTT,CASSRDRNEKLFF
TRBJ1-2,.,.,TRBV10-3,TGTGCCATCAGTGAGGGACGAGAAGAGGGCTACACCTTC,CAISEGREEGYTF
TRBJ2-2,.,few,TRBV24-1,TGTGCCACCAGTGATGTATATACAGGGAACACCGGGGAGCTGTTTTTT,CATSDVYTGNTGELFF
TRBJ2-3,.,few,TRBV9,TGTGCCAGCACCGAGGGGTCAAACACAGATACGCAGTATTTT,CASTEGSNTDTQYF
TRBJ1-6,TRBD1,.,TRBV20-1,TGCAGTGCAACTGGGGACAGGGTAGCTTCACCCCTCCACTTT,CSATGDRVASPLHF
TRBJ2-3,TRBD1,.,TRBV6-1,TGTGCCAGCAGTCCCGGGACAGCCCTCTGGGATACGCAGTATTTT,CASSPGTALWDTQYF
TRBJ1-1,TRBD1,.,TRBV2,TGTGCCAGCAGTCGGGACAGGATGACAGCTTTCTTT,CASSRDRMTAFF
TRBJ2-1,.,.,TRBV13,TGTGCCAGCAGTTCCCGAACCACAGCGAGGGGACTCTTC,CASSSRTTARGLF
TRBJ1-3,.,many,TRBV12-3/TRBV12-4,TGTGCCAGCAGGACCACAGGGCGCTCTGGAAACACCATATATTTT,CASRTTGRSGNTIYF
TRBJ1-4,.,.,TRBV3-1,TGTGCCAGCAGCCAAGTAAGATTCGAAAAACTGTTTTTT,CASSQVRFEKLFF
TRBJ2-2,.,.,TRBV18,TGTGCCAGCTCACCAGGCCAGGATAAGAACACCGGGGAGCTGTTTTTT,CASSPGQDKNTGELFF
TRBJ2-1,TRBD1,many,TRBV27,TGTGCCACTCTAACCGGACAGGGCTACAATGAGCAGTTCTTC,CATLTGQGYNEQFF
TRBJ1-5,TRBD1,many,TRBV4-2,TGTGCCAGCAGTACCGGGACAGGGTCGTATCAGCCCCAGCATTTT,CASSTGTGSYQPQHF
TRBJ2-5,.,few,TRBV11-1,TGTGCCAGCAGCTTCTGGACATCACAAGAGACCCAGTACTTC,CASSFWTSQETQYF
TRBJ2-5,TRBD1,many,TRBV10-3,TGTGCCACCCGGGGCTTGGACAGGGGGCGAGAGACCCAGTACTTC,CATRGLDRGRETQYF
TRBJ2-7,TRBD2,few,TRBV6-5,TGTGCAACGGGGGGAAACTACGAGCAGTACTTC,CATGGNYEQYF